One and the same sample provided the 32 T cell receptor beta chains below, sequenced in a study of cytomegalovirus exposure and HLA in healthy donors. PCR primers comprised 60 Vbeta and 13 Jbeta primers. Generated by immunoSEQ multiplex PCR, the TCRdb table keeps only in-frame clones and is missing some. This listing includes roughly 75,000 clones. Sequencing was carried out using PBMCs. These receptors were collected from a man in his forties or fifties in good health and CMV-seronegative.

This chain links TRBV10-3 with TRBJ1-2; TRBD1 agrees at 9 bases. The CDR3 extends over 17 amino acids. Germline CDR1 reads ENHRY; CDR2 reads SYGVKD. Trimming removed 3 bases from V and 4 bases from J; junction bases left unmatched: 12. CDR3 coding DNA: TGTGCCATCAGTGAAAGCCTACCGGGACAGGGAACCTATGGCTACACCTTC. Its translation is CAISESLPGQGTYGYTF.

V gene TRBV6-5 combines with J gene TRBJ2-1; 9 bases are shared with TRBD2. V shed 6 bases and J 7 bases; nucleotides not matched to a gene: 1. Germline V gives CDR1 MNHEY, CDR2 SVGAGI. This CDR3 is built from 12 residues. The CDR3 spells CASSLAGNEQFF. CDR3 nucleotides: TGTGCCAGCAGCCTAGCGGGGAATGAGCAGTTCTTC.

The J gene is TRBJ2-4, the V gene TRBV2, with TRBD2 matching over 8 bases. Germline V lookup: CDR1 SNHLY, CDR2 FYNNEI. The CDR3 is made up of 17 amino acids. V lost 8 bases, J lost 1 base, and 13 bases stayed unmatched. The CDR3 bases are TGTGCCAGCCTTCGGGGGGGAATCTCAGGGGCCAAAAACATTCAGTACTTC. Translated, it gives CASLRGGISGAKNIQYF.

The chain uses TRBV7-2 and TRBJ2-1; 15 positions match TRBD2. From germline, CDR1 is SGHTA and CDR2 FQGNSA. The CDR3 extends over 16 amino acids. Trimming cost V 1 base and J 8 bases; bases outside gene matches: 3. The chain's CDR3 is CASSLGTSGGAHEQFF. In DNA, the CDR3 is TGTGCCAGCAGCTTAGGGACTAGCGGGGGGGCCCATGAGCAGTTCTTC. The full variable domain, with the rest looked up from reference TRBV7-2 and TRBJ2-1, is GAGVSQSPSNKVTEKGKDVELRCDPISGHTALYWYRQSLGQGLEFLIYFQGNSAPDKSGLPSDRFSAERTGGSVSTLTIQRTQQEDSAVYLCASSLGTSGGAHEQFFGPGTRLTVL.

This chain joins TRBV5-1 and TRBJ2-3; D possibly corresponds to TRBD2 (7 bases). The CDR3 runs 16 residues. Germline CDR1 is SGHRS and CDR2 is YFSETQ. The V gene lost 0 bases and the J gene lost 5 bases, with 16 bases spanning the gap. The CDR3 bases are TGCGCCAGCAGCTTGGAAAGGGGCGGGGGCGGAGATACGCAGTATTTT. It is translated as CASSLERGGGGDTQYF.

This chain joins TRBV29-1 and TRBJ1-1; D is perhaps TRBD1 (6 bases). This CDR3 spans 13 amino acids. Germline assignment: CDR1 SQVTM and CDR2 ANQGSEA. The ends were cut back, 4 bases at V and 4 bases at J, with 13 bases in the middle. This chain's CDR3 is CSVAGALFTEAFF. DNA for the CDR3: TGCAGCGTTGCAGGGGCCCTCTTCACTGAAGCTTTCTTT.

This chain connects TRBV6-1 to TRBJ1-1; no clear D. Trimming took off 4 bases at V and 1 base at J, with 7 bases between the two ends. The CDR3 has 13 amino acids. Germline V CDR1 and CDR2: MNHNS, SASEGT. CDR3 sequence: CASSVVGNTEAFF. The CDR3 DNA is TGTGCCAGCAGTGTTGTCGGGAACACTGAAGCTTTCTTT.

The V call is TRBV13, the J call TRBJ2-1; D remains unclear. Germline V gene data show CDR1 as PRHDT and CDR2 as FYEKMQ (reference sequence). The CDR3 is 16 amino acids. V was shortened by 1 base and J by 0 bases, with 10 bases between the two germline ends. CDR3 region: CASSLESKRSYNEQFF. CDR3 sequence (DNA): TGTGCCAGCAGCTTAGAGTCCAAGCGCTCCTACAATGAGCAGTTCTTC.

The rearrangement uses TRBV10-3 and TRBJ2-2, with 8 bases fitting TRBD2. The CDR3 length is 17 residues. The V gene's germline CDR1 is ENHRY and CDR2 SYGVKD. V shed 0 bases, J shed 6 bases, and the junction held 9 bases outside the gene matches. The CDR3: CAISESSGLGGSGELFF. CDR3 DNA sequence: TGTGCCATCAGTGAGTCGTCGGGACTAGGGGGGTCCGGGGAGCTGTTTTTT.

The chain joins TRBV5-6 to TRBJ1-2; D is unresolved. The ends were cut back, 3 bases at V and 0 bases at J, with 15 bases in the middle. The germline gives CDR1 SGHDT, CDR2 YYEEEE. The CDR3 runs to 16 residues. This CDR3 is CASSSLPRGTNYGYTF. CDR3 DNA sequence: TGTGCCAGCAGCTCCTTACCACGGGGAACTAACTATGGCTACACCTTC.

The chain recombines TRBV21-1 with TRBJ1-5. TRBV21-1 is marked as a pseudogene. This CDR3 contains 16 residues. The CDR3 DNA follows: TGTGCCAGCAGCAAAGGGTCTAAGTACGATCATCAGCCCCAGCATTTT. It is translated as CASSKGSKYDHQPQHF.

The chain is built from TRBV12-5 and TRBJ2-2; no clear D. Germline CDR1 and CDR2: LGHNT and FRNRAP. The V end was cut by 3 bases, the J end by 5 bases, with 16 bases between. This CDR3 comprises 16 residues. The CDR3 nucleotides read TGTGCTAGTGGTTTTATATCGGGTCAAAGGACCGGGGAGCTGTTTTTT. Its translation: CASGFISGQRTGELFF.

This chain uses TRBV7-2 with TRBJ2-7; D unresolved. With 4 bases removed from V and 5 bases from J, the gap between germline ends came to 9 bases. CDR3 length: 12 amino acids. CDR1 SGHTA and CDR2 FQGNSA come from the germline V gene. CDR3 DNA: TGTGCCAGCAGCTCTGACATCCACGAGCAGTACTTC. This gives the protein CASSSDIHEQYF.

CDR3 nucleotide sequence: TGTGCCAGCAGTTTCGAGCGGGGTTCCTACAATGAGCAGTTCTTC. This encodes CASSFERGSYNEQFF. The gene calls are TRBV27 and TRBJ2-1; TRBD2 aligns across 7 bases. The CDR3 has 15 amino acids. Germline V gene sequence: CDR1 MNHEY, CDR2 SMNVEV (reference sequence). J lost 1 base, V lost 3 bases, and 3 bases had no gene match.

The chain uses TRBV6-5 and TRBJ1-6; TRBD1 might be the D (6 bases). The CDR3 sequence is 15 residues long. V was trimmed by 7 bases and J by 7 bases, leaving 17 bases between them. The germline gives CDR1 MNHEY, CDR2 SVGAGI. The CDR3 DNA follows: TGTGCCAGCAACATTATTACAGGGAAGAATTCACCCCTCCACTTT. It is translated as CASNIITGKNSPLHF.

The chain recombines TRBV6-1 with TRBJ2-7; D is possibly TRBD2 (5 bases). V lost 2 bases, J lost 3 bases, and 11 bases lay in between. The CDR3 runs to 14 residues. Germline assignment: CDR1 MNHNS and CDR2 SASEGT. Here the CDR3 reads CASSEYRGNYEQYF. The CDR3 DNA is TGTGCCAGCAGTGAATATCGGGGAAACTACGAGCAGTACTTC.

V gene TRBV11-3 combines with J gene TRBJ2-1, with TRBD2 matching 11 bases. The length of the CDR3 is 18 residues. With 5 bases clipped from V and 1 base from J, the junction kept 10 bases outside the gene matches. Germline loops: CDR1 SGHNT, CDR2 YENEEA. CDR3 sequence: CASSLHATSGTSYNEQFF. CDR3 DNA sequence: TGTGCCAGCAGCCTCCACGCGACTAGCGGGACTTCCTACAATGAGCAGTTCTTC. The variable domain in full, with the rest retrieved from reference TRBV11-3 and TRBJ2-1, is EAGVVQSPRYKIIEKKQPVAFWCNPISGHNTLYWYLQNLGQGPELLIRYENEEAVDDSQLPKDRFSAERLKGVDSTLKIQPAELGDSAVYLCASSLHATSGTSYNEQFFGPGTRLTVL.

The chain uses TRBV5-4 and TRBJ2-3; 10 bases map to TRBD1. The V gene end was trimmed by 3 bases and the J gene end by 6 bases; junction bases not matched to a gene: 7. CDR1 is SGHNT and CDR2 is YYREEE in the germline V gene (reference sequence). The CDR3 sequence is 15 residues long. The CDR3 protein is CASSSGTGDFDTQYF. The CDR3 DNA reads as TGTGCCAGCAGCTCAGGGACAGGGGATTTCGATACGCAGTATTTT.

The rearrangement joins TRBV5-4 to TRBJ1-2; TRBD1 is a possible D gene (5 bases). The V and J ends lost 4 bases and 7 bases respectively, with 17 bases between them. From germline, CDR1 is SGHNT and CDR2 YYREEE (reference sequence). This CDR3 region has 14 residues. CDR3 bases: TGTGCCAGCAGCCCCGGGGGGGGTTTTGGTGGCTACACCTTC. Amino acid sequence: CASSPGGGFGGYTF. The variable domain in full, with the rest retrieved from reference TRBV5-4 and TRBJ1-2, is ETGVTQSPTHLIKTRGQQVTLRCSSQSGHNTVSWYQQALGQGPQFIFQYYREEENGRGNFPPRFSGLQFPNYSSELNVNALELDDSALYLCASSPGGGFGGYTFGSGTRLTVV.

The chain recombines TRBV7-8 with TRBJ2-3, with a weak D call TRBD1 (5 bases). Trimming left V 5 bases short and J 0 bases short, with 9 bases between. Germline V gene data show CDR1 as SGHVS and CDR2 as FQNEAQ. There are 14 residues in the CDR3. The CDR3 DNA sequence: TGTGCCAGCAGCCAACAGGAGAGCACAGATACGCAGTATTTT. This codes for CASSQQESTDTQYF.

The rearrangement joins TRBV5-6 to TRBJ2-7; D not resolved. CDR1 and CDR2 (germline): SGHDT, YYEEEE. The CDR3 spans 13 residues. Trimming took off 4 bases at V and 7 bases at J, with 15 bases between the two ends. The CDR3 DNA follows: TGTGCCAGCAGCAGCAATGCCGTGAGGGAGCAGTACTTC. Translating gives CASSSNAVREQYF.

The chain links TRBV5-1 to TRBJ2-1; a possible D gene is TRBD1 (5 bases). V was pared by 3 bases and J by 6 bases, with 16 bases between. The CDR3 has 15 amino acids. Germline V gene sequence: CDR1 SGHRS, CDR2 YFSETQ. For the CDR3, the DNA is TGCGCCAGCAGCTCACAGGTACCGCCTGGCAATGAGCAGTTCTTC. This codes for CASSSQVPPGNEQFF.

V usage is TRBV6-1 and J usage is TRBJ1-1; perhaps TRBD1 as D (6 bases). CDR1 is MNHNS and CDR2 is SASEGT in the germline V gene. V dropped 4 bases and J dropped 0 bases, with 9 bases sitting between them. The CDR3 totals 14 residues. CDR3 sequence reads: CASSATGMNTEAFF. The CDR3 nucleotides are TGTGCCAGCAGTGCCACAGGGATGAACACTGAAGCTTTCTTT.

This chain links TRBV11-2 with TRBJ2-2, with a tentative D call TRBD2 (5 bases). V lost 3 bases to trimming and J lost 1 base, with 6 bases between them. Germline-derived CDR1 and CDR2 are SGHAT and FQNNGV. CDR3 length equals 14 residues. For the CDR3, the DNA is TGTGCCAGCAGCTTCGGGGTGAACACCGGGGAGCTGTTTTTT. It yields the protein CASSFGVNTGELFF. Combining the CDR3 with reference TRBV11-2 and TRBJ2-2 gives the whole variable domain EAGVAQSPRYKIIEKRQSVAFWCNPISGHATLYWYQQILGQGPKLLIQFQNNGVVDDSQLPKDRFSAERLKGVDSTLKIQPAKLEDSAVYLCASSFGVNTGELFFGEGSRLTVL.

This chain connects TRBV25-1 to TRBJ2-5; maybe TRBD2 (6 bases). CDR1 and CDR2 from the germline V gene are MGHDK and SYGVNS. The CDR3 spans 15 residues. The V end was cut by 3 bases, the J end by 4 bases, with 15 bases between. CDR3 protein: CASSDPAEGIETQYF. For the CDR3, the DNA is TGTGCCAGCAGTGACCCAGCGGAGGGGATAGAGACCCAGTACTTC.

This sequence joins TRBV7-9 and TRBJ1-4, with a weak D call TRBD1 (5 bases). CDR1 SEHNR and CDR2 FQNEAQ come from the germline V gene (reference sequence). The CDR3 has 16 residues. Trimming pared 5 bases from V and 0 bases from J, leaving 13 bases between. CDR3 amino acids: CASSTERQPTNEKLFF. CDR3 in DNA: TGTGCCAGCAGCACCGAACGACAGCCAACTAATGAAAAACTGTTTTTT.

The CDR3 DNA is TGTGCCAGCAGTTTGACAGTCGGCGAGCAGTACTTC. Its translation: CASSLTVGEQYF. The rearrangement uses TRBV28 and TRBJ2-7, with D perhaps TRBD1 (5 bases). Between the trimmed V and J ends, which lost 3 bases and 6 bases, there was a span of 9 bases. The V gene's germline CDR1 is MDHEN and CDR2 SYDVKM. The CDR3 is 12 amino acids.

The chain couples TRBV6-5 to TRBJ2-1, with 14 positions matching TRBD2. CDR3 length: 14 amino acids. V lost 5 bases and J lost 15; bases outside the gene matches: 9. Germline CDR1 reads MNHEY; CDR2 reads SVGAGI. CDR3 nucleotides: TGTGCCAGCAGTAAAAGACTAGCGGGGGGGCTGTTGTTCTTC. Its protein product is CASSKRLAGGLLFF.

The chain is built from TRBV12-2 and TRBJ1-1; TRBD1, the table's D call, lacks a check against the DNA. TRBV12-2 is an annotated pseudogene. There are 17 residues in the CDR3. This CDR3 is CASRVLRDRVVGTEAFF. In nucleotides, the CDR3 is TGTGCAAGTCGCGTCCTCCGGGACAGGGTAGTTGGCACTGAAGCTTTCTTT.

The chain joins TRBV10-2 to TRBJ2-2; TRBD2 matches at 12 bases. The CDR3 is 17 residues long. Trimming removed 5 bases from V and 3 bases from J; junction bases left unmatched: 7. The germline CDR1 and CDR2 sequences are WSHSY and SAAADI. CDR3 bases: TGCGCCAGCAGTTCTAGAGGGACTAGCGGGTACACCGGGGAGCTGTTTTTT. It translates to CASSSRGTSGYTGELFF.

The CDR3 nucleotides are TGTGCCAGCAGCTTAGTAATTAGCTATGGCTACACCTTC. This encodes CASSLVISYGYTF. The chain carries TRBV7-2 and TRBJ1-2; no definite D call. The germline gives CDR1 SGHTA, CDR2 FQGNSA. V was clipped by 1 base and J by 4 bases, with 7 bases between them. This CDR3 contains 13 residues. Based on the CDR3 plus reference TRBV7-2 and TRBJ1-2, the full variable domain is GAGVSQSPSNKVTEKGKDVELRCDPISGHTALYWYRQSLGQGLEFLIYFQGNSAPDKSGLPSDRFSAERTGGSVSTLTIQRTQQEDSAVYLCASSLVISYGYTFGSGTRLTVV.

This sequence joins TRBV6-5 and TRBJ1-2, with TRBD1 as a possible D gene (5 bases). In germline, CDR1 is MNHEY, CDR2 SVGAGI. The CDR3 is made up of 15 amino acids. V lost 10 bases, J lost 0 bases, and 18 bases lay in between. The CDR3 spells CATHRASRANYGYTF. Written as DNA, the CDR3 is TGTGCCACCCACCGGGCGTCCAGGGCTAACTATGGCTACACCTTC.